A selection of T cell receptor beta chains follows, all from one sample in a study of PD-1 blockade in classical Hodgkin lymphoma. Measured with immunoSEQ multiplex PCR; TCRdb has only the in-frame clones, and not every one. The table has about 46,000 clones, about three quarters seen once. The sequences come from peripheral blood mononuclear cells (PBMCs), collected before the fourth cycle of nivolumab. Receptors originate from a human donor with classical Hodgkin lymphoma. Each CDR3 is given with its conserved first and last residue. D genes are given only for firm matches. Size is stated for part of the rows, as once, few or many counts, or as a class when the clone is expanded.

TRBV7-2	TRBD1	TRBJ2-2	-	TGTGCCAGCAGCTTAAACGACAGGGGGCTCGGCGGGGAGCTGTTTTTT	CASSLNDRGLGGELFF
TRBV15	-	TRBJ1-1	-	TGTGCCACCAGTAGGTCAGGACAGAAGATCCGGGCTTTCTTT	CATSRSGQKIRAFF
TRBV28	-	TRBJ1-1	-	TGTGCCAGCAGCACCGGGACTCCAGTGCGGGACACTGAAGCTTTCTTT	CASSTGTPVRDTEAFF
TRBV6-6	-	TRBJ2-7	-	TGTGCCAGCAGTTACTCTACCGGGACTTTCTACGAGCAGTACTTC	CASSYSTGTFYEQYF
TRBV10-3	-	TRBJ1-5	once	TGTGCCATCAGTGATATAGTGACCAATCAGCCCCAGCATTTT	CAISDIVTNQPQHF
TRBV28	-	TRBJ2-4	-	TGTGCCAGCAGTCCCGGGACTTTCCAGTACTTC	CASSPGTFQYF
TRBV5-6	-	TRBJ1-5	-	TGTGCCAGCAGCTTGAATGGGGGTTATAGCAATCAGCCCCAGCATTTT	CASSLNGGYSNQPQHF
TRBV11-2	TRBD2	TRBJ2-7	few	TGTGCCAGCAGCCAAGCTAGTAGCGGGGTTGAGCAGTACTTC	CASSQASSGVEQYF
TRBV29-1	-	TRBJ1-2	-	TGCAGCGTTGAGTCCCCGTATTCGAATGGCTACACCTTC	CSVESPYSNGYTF
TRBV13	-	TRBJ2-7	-	TGTGCCAGCAGCAGCAAGCGCCAGACGGTCTACGAGCAGTACTTC	CASSSKRQTVYEQYF
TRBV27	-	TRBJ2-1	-	TGTGCCAGCAGTAGGGATCTCAGGTACAATGAGCAGTTCTTC	CASSRDLRYNEQFF
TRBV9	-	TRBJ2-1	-	TGTGCCAGCAGCGTAGGCAGCTACAATGAGCAGTTCTTC	CASSVGSYNEQFF
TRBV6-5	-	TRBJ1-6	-	TGTGCCAGCACCCTAGGACAGTATAATTCACCCCTCCACTTT	CASTLGQYNSPLHF
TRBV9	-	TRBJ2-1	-	TGTGCCAGCAGCGTAGACTTGACCTCCTACAATGAGCAGTTCTTC	CASSVDLTSYNEQFF
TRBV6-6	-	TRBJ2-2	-	TGTGCCAGCAGTTACGACAGCTACTCCTTCCGGGAGCTGTTTTTT	CASSYDSYSFRELFF
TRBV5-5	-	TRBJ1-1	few	TGTGCCAGCAGCGGGGGTTGGCAGGGCTACGAAGCTTTCTTT	CASSGGWQGYEAFF